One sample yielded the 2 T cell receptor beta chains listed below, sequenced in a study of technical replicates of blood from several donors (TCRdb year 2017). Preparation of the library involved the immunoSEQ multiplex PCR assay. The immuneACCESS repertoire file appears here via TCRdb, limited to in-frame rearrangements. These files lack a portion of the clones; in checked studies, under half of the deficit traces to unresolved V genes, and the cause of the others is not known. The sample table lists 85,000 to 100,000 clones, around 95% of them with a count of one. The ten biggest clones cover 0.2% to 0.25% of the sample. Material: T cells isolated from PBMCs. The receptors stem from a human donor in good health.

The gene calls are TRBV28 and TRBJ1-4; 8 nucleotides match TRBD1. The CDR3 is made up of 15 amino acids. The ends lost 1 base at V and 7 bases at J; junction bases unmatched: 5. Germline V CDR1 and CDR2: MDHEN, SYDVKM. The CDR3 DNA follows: TGTGCCAGCAGTTTATTTTCAGGGGGCGGTGAAAAACTGTTTTTT. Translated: CASSLFSGGGEKLFF.

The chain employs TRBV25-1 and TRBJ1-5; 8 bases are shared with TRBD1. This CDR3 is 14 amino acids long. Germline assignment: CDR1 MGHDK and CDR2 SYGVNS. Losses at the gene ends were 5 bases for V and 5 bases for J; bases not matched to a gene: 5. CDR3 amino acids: CASSPPGGYQPQHF. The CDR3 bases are TGTGCCAGCAGTCCACCAGGGGGCTATCAGCCCCAGCATTTT.